Each of the 21 T cell receptor beta chains below was sequenced from the same sample in a study of T cell responses to AZD1222 COVID-19 vaccine. TCRdb's copy holds only in-frame clones and misses some; the assay was immunoSEQ multiplex PCR. Of 100,000 to 150,000 clones in the sample, 90% were seen once. The sequencing used peripheral blood, collected on day 0 of AZD1222 vaccination. These receptor sequences come from an adult in good health.

CDR3 sequence reads: CASFQSGTGLNEQFF. The DNA of the CDR3 is TGTGCCAGCTTTCAATCCGGGACAGGCCTTAATGAGCAGTTCTTC. V and J are TRBV18 and TRBJ2-1, with TRBD1 identical over 8 bases. The J segment lost 7 bases and the V segment lost 7 bases, leaving 12 bases of the junction unmatched. Germline loops: CDR1 KGHSH, CDR2 LQKENI. The CDR3 loop spans 15 amino acids.

The rearrangement uses TRBV28 and TRBJ1-2; possible D gene TRBD1, 6 bases. Trimming cost V 6 bases and J 8 bases, with 19 bases left between them. The CDR3 length is 14 residues. Germline V CDR1 and CDR2: MDHEN, SYDVKM. The DNA of the CDR3 is TGTGCCAGCAGCCCAAACAGGGTGGGCTGGGGCTACACCTTC. Translation: CASSPNRVGWGYTF.

V is TRBV27 and J is TRBJ1-6; no reliable D call. With 8 bases removed from V and 0 bases from J, the gap between germline ends came to 14 bases. CDR1 and CDR2 from the germline V gene are MNHEY and SMNVEV (reference sequence). This CDR3 has 16 residues. CDR3 sequence reads: CASRLTQYSYNSPLHF. CDR3 coding DNA: TGTGCCAGCCGTCTCACCCAGTACTCCTATAATTCACCCCTCCACTTT.

The chain couples TRBV28 to TRBJ1-4, with D unclear. The CDR3 sequence is 11 residues long. Germline assignment: CDR1 MDHEN and CDR2 SYDVKM. Between the trimmed V and J ends, which lost 7 bases and 8 bases, there was a span of 8 bases. The CDR3 region is CASTSKEKLFF. CDR3 in DNA: TGTGCCAGCACCTCCAAAGAAAAACTGTTTTTT.

The chain uses TRBV5-1 and TRBJ2-2; D remains unclear. V was cut by 0 bases and J by 2 bases, with 11 bases left in between. The germline CDR1 and CDR2 sequences are SGHRS and YFSETQ. CDR3 length: 16 residues. CDR3 residues: CASSLAGQYNTGELFF. The CDR3 nucleotides are TGCGCCAGCAGCTTGGCCGGCCAGTACAACACCGGGGAGCTGTTTTTT.

The CDR3 loop reads CASSLGTGSQPQHF. The CDR3 DNA sequence: TGTGCCAGCAGTTTAGGGACAGGGAGTCAGCCCCAGCATTTT. The rearrangement links TRBV28 to TRBJ1-5; 9 bases line up with TRBD1. The CDR3 totals 14 residues. V lost 2 bases and J lost 6; bases outside the gene matches: 2. Germline assignment: CDR1 MDHEN and CDR2 SYDVKM.

V usage is TRBV2 and J usage is TRBJ2-1, with D possibly being TRBD1 or TRBD2 (5 bases each). The V and J ends lost 5 bases and 4 bases respectively, with 15 bases between them. CDR1 SNHLY and CDR2 FYNNEI come from the germline V gene. The CDR3 runs to 15 residues. CDR3: CASSSGTRTYNEQFF. The CDR3 region has the DNA TGTGCCAGCAGTTCCGGGACCAGAACATACAATGAGCAGTTCTTC.

The gene calls are TRBV7-9 and TRBJ2-1, with D possibly matching TRBD1 (6 bases). CDR3 length: 12 residues. Trimming removed 1 base from V and 15 bases from J, with 13 bases in between. Germline V gives CDR1 SEHNR, CDR2 FQNEAQ (reference sequence). The CDR3 coding sequence is TGTGCCAGCAGCTTAGATCAGGGGTTTCCGTTCTTC. Residues: CASSLDQGFPFF.

This clone was observed once. The chain is built from TRBV28 and TRBJ2-5; a weak D match, TRBD2 (6 bases). The germline V and J ends were trimmed by 3 bases and 4 bases, with 12 bases remaining between them. Germline V gene lookup returns CDR1 MDHEN and CDR2 SYDVKM. This CDR3 is built from 14 residues. The CDR3 DNA is TGTGCCAGCAGTTTCGCGGGATCGGGAGAGACCCAGTACTTC. It yields the protein CASSFAGSGETQYF.

V and J are TRBV29-1 and TRBJ2-2; a weak D match, TRBD1 (6 bases). CDR3 length equals 14 residues. Trimming removed 5 bases from V and 2 bases from J, with 12 bases in between. The germline gives CDR1 SQVTM, CDR2 ANQGSEA. In DNA, the CDR3 is TGCAGCGTTCAAAAACAGGGAAACACCGGGGAGCTGTTTTTT. It translates to CSVQKQGNTGELFF.

The J gene is TRBJ1-4, the V gene TRBV2; no clear D. The CDR3 is 12 residues long. Trimming left V 3 bases short and J 5 bases short, with 4 bases between. Germline V gene data show CDR1 as SNHLY and CDR2 as FYNNEI. CDR3 nucleotides: TGTGCCAGCAGTGAGGGGAATGAAAAACTGTTTTTT. It yields the protein CASSEGNEKLFF.

This sequence joins TRBV6-4 and TRBJ2-4; no clear D gene. Germline V lookup: CDR1 MRHNA, CDR2 SNTAGT. Trimming stripped 3 bases from V and 7 bases from J, with 10 bases between. The CDR3 is 13 amino acids. The CDR3 nucleotides read TGTGCCAGCAGTGAAAATAGTGGGAACATTCAGTACTTC. This gives the protein CASSENSGNIQYF.

This chain uses TRBV29-1 with TRBJ2-7; possibly TRBD2 for D (5 bases). Germline V gives CDR1 SQVTM, CDR2 ANQGSEA. The CDR3 consists of 13 residues. Trimming stripped 4 bases from V and 3 bases from J, with 13 bases between. CDR3 loop: CSVAGGLYYEQYF. The CDR3 coding sequence is TGCAGCGTTGCTGGAGGCCTGTACTACGAGCAGTACTTC.

This chain links TRBV10-1 with TRBJ1-1; 7 bases are shared with TRBD1. J lost 6 bases, V lost 4 bases, and 5 bases had no gene match. Looked up from germline, CDR1 is WNHNN and CDR2 is SYGVQD (reference sequence). The CDR3 is 13 amino acids. For the CDR3, the DNA is TGCGCCAGCAGTGCAGGGGGGCACGCTGAAGCTTTCTTT. Translated: CASSAGGHAEAFF.

For the CDR3, the DNA is TGTGCCAGCAGCTATCGGTTGGGGACCGAGCAGTACTTC. Translating gives CASSYRLGTEQYF. The rearrangement joins TRBV7-8 to TRBJ2-7; D may be TRBD1 or TRBD2 (5 bases each). The CDR3 sequence is 13 residues long. The V and J ends lost 4 bases and 6 bases respectively, with 13 bases between them. Germline V lookup: CDR1 SGHVS, CDR2 FQNEAQ.

This clone was detected only once. The rearrangement joins TRBV4-3 to TRBJ2-7, with 14 bases fitting TRBD2. J gave up 4 bases and V 3 bases, and 2 bases lay outside the gene matches. CDR1 LGHNA and CDR2 YSLEER come from the germline V gene. The CDR3 consists of 15 residues. The CDR3 sequence is CASSQGTSGRYEQYF. Here the CDR3 DNA reads TGCGCCAGCAGCCAGGGGACTAGCGGGAGATACGAGCAGTACTTC.

About this clone: The sample carries other DNA sequences with the same CDR3. The chain carries TRBV6-2 or TRBV6-3 and TRBJ2-7, with 10 bases that match TRBD2. This CDR3 has 14 amino acids. V shed 6 bases, J shed 5 bases, and the junction held 7 bases outside the gene matches. Germline V gives CDR1 MNHEY, CDR2 SVGEGT. The CDR3 nucleotides read TGTGCCAGCAGCCCCGGGACTAGCGTCGACGAGCAGTACTTC. It specifies CASSPGTSVDEQYF.

V gene TRBV27 combines with J gene TRBJ2-2, with D unclear. CDR1 and CDR2 from the germline V gene are MNHEY and SMNVEV (reference sequence). The CDR3 loop spans 15 amino acids. Trimming stripped 4 bases from V and 1 base from J, with 10 bases between. The CDR3 here is CASSWQPMNTGELFF. CDR3 bases: TGTGCCAGCAGTTGGCAACCCATGAACACCGGGGAGCTGTTTTTT.

J is TRBJ1-2 and V is TRBV18; TRBD1 might be the D (5 bases). V dropped 3 bases and J dropped 3 bases, with 14 bases sitting between them. This CDR3 is built from 15 residues. Germline CDR1 reads KGHSH; CDR2 reads LQKENI. CDR3 protein: CASSPQAGDHYGYTF. The CDR3 DNA follows: TGTGCCAGCTCACCCCAGGCCGGGGACCACTATGGCTACACCTTC.

This rearrangement joins TRBV28 to TRBJ1-5, with D uncertain. Germline loops: CDR1 MDHEN, CDR2 SYDVKM. The CDR3 has 16 residues. The V gene lost 2 bases and the J gene lost 5 bases, with 16 bases spanning the gap. Here the CDR3 reads CASSLGVGGNHQPQHF. DNA for the CDR3: TGTGCCAGCAGTTTAGGGGTTGGAGGGAACCATCAGCCCCAGCATTTT.

The CDR3 nucleotides are TGTGCCAGCAGGCGCTCGACGGGACAGGGATATAGCAATCAGCCCCAGCATTTT. Protein: CASRRSTGQGYSNQPQHF. The V and J genes are TRBV27 and TRBJ1-5; 9 nucleotides align to TRBD1. J was trimmed by 0 bases and V by 6 bases; bases with no gene match: 12. Germline lookup yields CDR1 MNHEY and CDR2 SMNVEV (reference sequence). CDR3 length: 18 amino acids.